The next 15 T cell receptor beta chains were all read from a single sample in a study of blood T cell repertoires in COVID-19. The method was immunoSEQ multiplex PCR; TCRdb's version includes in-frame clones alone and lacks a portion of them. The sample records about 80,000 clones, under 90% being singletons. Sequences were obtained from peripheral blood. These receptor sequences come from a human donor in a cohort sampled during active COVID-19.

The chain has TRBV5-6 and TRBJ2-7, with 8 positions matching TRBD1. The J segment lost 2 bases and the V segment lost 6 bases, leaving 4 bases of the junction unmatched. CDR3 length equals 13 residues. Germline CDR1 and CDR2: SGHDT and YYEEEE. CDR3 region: CASTRQGTYEQYF. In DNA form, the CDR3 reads TGTGCCAGCACGCGACAGGGGACCTACGAGCAGTACTTC.

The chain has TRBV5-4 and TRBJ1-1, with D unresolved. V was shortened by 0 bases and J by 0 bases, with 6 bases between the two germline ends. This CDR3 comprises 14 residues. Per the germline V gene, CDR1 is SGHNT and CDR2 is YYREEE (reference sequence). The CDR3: CASSLGLLNTEAFF. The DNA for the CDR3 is TGTGCCAGCAGCTTGGGTCTGTTGAACACTGAAGCTTTCTTT.

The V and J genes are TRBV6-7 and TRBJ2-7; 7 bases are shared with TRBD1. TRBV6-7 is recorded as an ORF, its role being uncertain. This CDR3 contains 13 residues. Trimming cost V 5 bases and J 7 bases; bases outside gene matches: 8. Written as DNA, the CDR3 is TGTGCCAGCAGTACCGACAGGGTGTGGGAGCAGTACTTC. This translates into CASSTDRVWEQYF.

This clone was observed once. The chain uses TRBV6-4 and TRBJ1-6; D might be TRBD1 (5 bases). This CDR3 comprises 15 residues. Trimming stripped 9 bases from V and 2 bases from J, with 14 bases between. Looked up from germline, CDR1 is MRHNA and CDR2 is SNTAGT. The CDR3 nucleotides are TGTGCCAGGGGGCGGGGAGTAACCTATAATTCACCCCTCCACTTT. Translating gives CARGRGVTYNSPLHF.

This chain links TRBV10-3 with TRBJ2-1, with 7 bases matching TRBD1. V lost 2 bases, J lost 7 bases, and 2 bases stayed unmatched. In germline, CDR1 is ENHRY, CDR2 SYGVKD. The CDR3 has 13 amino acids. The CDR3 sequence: CAISEVTGNEQFF. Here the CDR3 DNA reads TGTGCCATCAGTGAGGTGACAGGGAATGAGCAGTTCTTC.

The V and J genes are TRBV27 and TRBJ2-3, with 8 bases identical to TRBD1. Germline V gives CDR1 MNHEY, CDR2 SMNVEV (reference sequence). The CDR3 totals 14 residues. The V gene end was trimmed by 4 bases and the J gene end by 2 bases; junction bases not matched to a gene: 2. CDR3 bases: TGTGCCAGCAGTTGGGACAGGTACACAGATACGCAGTATTTT. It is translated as CASSWDRYTDTQYF.

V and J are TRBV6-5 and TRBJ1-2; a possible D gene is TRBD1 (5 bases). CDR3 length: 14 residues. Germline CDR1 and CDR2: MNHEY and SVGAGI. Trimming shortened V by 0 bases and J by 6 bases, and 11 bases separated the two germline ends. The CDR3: CASSYSAGRNGYTF. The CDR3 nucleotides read TGTGCCAGCAGTTACTCAGCAGGGAGGAATGGCTACACCTTC.

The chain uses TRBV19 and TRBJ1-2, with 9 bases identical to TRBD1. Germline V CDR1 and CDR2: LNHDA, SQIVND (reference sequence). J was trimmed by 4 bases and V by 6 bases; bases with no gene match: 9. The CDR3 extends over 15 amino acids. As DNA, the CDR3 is TGTGCCAGTAGGGAGAGGACAGGGGACTCCTATGGCTACACCTTC. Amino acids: CASRERTGDSYGYTF.

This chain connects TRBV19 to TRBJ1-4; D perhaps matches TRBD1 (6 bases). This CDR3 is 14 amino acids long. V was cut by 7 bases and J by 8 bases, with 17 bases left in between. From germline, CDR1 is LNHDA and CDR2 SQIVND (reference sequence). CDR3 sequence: CASMGGGTGEKLFF. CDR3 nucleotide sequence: TGTGCCAGTATGGGTGGGGGCACGGGAGAAAAACTGTTTTTT.

The CDR3 spells CASRRLAGGLNTQYF. The DNA of the CDR3 is TGTGCCAGCAGGCGACTAGCGGGGGGTTTAAATACGCAGTATTTT. The chain employs TRBV7-8 and TRBJ2-3; 13 nucleotides line up with TRBD2. J lost 7 bases, V lost 6 bases, and 7 bases had no gene match. Germline lookup yields CDR1 SGHVS and CDR2 FQNEAQ. This CDR3 has 15 amino acids.

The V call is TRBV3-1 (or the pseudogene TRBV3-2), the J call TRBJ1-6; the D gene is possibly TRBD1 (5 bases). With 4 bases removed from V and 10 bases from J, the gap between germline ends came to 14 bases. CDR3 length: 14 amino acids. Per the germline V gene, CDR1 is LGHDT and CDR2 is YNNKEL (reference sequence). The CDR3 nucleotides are TGTGCCAGCAGCCCTCGTAGGGGTAACTCACCCCTCCACTTT. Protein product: CASSPRRGNSPLHF.

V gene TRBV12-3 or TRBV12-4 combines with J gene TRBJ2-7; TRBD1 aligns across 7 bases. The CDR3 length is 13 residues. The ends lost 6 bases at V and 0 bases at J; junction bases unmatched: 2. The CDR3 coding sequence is TGTGCCAGCAGCCGGACAGGCTCCTACGAGCAGTACTTC. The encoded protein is CASSRTGSYEQYF.

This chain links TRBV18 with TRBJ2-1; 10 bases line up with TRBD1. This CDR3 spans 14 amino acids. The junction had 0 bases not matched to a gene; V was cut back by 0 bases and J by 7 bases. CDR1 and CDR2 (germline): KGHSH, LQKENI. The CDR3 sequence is CASSPPGQGNEQFF. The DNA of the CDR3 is TGTGCCAGCTCACCACCGGGACAGGGGAATGAGCAGTTCTTC.

The CDR3 sequence is CASSPFQDSSGNTIYF. CDR3 bases: TGTGCCAGCTCACCATTCCAGGACTCCTCTGGAAACACCATATATTTT. This rearrangement joins TRBV18 to TRBJ1-3; D is uncertain. The V gene lost 2 bases and the J gene lost 0 bases, with 11 bases spanning the gap. CDR3 size: 16 residues. Germline V gene sequence: CDR1 KGHSH, CDR2 LQKENI.

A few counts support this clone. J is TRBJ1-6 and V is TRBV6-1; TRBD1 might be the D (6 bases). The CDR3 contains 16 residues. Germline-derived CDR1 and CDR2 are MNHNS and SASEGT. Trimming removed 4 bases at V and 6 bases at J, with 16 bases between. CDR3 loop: CASSVAGGQGNSPLHF. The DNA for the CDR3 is TGTGCCAGCAGTGTGGCGGGGGGCCAGGGTAATTCACCCCTCCACTTT.